This TCR beta chain was observed in a study of T cells in localized non-small cell lung cancer. General study results and limits: Longer overall survival associated with higher blood T cell density; shorter survival with higher adjacent-lung clonality.

In the case of this clone: As yet, its antigen is unknown.

This CDR3 has 13 residues. Germline values: CDR1 GTSNPN, CDR2 SVGIG (reference sequence). The V gene lost 0 bases and the J gene lost 4 bases, with 9 bases spanning the gap. Method: immunoSEQ multiplex PCR; TCRdb's copy keeps in-frame clones and lacks some. The sample shows more than 40,000 clones, 86% of them seen only once. Specimen: PBMCs, collected before any cancer treatment. The TCR originated in a man between 40 and 70 years old with stage II lung adenocarcinoma. This chain links TRBV30 with TRBJ1-2; TRBD1 might be the D (5 bases). As DNA, the CDR3 is TGTGCCTGGAGTGTGACAGCCTTCTATGGCTACACCTTC. This codes for CAWSVTAFYGYTF.